Given below is one T cell receptor (beta chain) in context. The data were taken from a study of blood T cell repertoires in COVID-19. On the study more broadly: Italy, Spain and the United States were the sources of the convalescent and acute COVID-19 samples.

With V trimmed by 3 bases and J by 3 bases, 7 bases remained unmatched. The CDR3 has 15 amino acids. Germline lookup yields CDR1 SQVTM and CDR2 ANQGSEA. Sequencing used immunoSEQ multiplex PCR; TCRdb keeps in-frame clones, though not all of them. The sample lists 350,000 to 500,000 clones; around nine tenths were seen once. This chain uses TRBV29-1 with TRBJ2-7; TRBD1 agrees at 11 bases. The sequence was obtained from a woman younger than 35 who had been exposed to COVID-19. Material for sequencing was PBMCs or T cells enriched from blood (not recorded which). The DNA for the CDR3 is TGCAGCGTTGACGGTTGGGACAGGGGGTTCTACGAGCAGTACTTC. Translation gives CSVDGWDRGFYEQYF.